The clone carrying this T cell receptor beta chain came up once. Its antigen is not known. The data originate from a study of T-cell reconstitution after alpha-beta-depleted transplantation in children. Findings and limits, study-wide: Two months or so post-transplant, alpha-beta T cells reportedly derived from several hundred expanded graft clones.

Germline CDR1 and CDR2: MNHEY and SMNVEV (reference sequence). The CDR3 totals 14 residues. Trimming took 9 bases from V and 4 from J; bases not matched to a gene: 7. As it was prepared, the TCRbeta library received unique molecular identifiers. TCRdb analysed the PCR reads with MiXCR anew, one entry per CDR3 protein. The data show 210,000 or so distinct CDR3 sequences, under 13% seen once. The clonotype originates from a child under two years old with acute myeloid leukemia, due to receive a stem cell transplant. Sample: PBMCs, taken before TCRalphabeta/CD19-depleted stem cell transplant. V gene TRBV27 combines with J gene TRBJ1-1, with TRBD1 matching 11 bases. This CDR3 reads CASSPGTGGTEAFF. For the CDR3, the DNA is TGTGCCAGTAGTCCCGGGACAGGGGGCACTGAAGCTTTCTTT.